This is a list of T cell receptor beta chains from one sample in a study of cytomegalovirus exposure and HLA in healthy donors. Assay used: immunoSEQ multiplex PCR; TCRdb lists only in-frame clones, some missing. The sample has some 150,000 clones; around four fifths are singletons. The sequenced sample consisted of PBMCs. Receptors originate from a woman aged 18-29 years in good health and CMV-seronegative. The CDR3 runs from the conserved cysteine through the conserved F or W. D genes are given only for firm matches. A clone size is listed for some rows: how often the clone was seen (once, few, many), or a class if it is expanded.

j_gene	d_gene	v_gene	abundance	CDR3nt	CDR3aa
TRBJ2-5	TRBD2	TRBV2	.	TGTGCCAGCGGACCTGGACTAGCGGGGGTATACCAAGAGACCCAGTACTTC	CASGPGLAGVYQETQYF
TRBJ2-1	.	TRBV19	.	TGTGCCAGTAGAGACAGGGACTATGAGCAGTTCTTC	CASRDRDYEQFF
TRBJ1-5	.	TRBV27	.	TGTGCCAGCAGTCCCAACAGGGATCAGCCCCAGCATTTT	CASSPNRDQPQHF
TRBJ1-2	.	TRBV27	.	TGTGCCAGCAGTTTTGGAGGGGCCTATGGCTACACCTTC	CASSFGGAYGYTF
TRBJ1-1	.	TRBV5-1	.	TGCGCCAGCAGCTTGGCCGTAGCAGGGTTGACGTCGTGGAACACTGAAGCTTTCTTT	CASSLAVAGLTSWNTEAFF
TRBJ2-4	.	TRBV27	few	TGTGCCAGCAGTTTATCGGGCCAGGTGAAAGCCAAAAACATTCAGTACTTC	CASSLSGQVKAKNIQYF
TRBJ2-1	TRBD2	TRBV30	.	TGTGCCTGGAGGGGGGGGTTAGAGCAGTTCTTC	CAWRGGLEQFF
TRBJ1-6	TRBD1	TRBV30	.	TGTGCCTGGAGTCCCCACGGGACAGCAAATTCACCCCTCCACTTT	CAWSPHGTANSPLHF
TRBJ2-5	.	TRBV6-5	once	TGTGCCAGCAGAAGGCCGGCCGGGGAGACCCAGTACTTC	CASRRPAGETQYF
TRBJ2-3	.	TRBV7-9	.	TGTGCCAGCAGCTTAGTTCTCTTCACAGATACGCAGTATTTT	CASSLVLFTDTQYF
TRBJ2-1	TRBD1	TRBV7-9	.	TGTGCCAGCAGCTCCCTCAGGGACAGGGGAAAGTTCTTC	CASSSLRDRGKFF
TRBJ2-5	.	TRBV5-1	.	TGCGCCAGCAGCCCCGGACTGGCGCGAGAGACCCAGTACTTC	CASSPGLARETQYF
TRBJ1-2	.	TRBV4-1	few	TGCGCCAGCAGGGGTAGGGCGGGTGGCTACACCTTC	CASRGRAGGYTF
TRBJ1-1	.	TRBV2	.	TGTGCCAGCGCAGCGCAACCGAGGGTCTGGAACACTGAAGCTTTCTTT	CASAAQPRVWNTEAFF
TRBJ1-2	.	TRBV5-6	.	TGTGCCAGCAGCCTTCCGGTCCCCACGGGGTACACCTTC	CASSLPVPTGYTF
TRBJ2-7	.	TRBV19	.	TGTGCCAGTAGCCCGGATGGGCCCCCCTACGAGCAGTACTTC	CASSPDGPPYEQYF
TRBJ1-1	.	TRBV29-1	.	TGCAGCGTTGGTCAGGTGGGCACTGAAGCTTTCTTT	CSVGQVGTEAFF
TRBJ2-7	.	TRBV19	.	TGTGCCAGTAGTATGATCGCGGAATCGACTTACGAGCAGTACTTC	CASSMIAESTYEQYF
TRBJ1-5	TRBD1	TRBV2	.	TGTGCCAGCAGTTCCGACAGGGGGTATCAGCCCCAGCATTTT	CASSSDRGYQPQHF
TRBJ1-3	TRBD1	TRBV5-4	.	TGTGCCAGCAGCAGCACAACAGGGGCTGGAAACACCATATATTTT	CASSSTTGAGNTIYF
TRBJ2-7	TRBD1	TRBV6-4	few	TGTGCCAGCAGCCGAAAGGGACAGCCCATTCCCTCCTACGAGCAGTACTTC	CASSRKGQPIPSYEQYF
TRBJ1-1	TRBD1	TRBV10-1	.	TGCGCCAGCAGTGTTATGGACAGGAGGAACACTGAAGCTTTCTTT	CASSVMDRRNTEAFF
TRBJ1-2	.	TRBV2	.	TGTGCCAGCAGTTCGACGGTCCCGCGGAGTGGCTACACCTTC	CASSSTVPRSGYTF
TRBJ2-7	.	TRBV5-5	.	TGTGCCAGCAGCCCCGGGAAGAGGGCCGCCTCCTACGAGCAGTACTTC	CASSPGKRAASYEQYF
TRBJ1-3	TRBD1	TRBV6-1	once	TGTGCCAGCAGTTGGACAGGTTCTACTGGAAACACCATATATTTT	CASSWTGSTGNTIYF
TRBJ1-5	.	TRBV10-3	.	TGTGCCATCAGTGTTCAGAGCAATCAGCCCCAGCATTTT	CAISVQSNQPQHF
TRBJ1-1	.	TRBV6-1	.	TGTGCCAGCAACCCTAGACAGTTAGGTGGAGCTTTCTTT	CASNPRQLGGAFF
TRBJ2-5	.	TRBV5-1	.	TGCGCCAGCAGCTCGAACGTAGAAGAGACCCAGTACTTC	CASSSNVEETQYF
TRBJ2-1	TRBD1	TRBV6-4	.	TGTGCCAGCAGCGCTGAGGGGGCTTCCTACAATGAGCAGTTCTTC	CASSAEGASYNEQFF
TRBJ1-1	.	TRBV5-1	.	TGCGCCAGCAGCTTAGGGAGGGGTACTGAAGCTTTCTTT	CASSLGRGTEAFF
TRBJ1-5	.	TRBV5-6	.	TGTGCCAGCAGCTTCGGCCAGGGAAAGGGTCAGCCCCAGCATTTT	CASSFGQGKGQPQHF
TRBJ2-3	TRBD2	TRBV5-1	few	TGCGCCAGCAGCAAGGTCGTATTACTAGCGGGGGGGCCAGATACGCAGTATTTT	CASSKVVLLAGGPDTQYF
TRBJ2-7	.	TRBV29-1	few	TGCAGCGTTGAGGCAGATACCTCCTACGAGCAGTACTTC	CSVEADTSYEQYF
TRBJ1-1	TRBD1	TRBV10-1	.	TGCGCCAGCAGTACAGGGGGCATCTCTGAAGCTTTCTTT	CASSTGGISEAFF
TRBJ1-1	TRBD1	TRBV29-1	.	TGCAGCGTCGGGACCGACAGGGAAACTGAAGCTTTCTTT	CSVGTDRETEAFF
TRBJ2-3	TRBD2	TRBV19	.	TGTGCCAGTAGTAGGACTAGCGGGGCGGGAGATACGCAGTATTTT	CASSRTSGAGDTQYF
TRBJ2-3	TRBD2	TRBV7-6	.	TGTGCCAGCAGCCATAATAGCGGGGGGCCCACAGATACGCAGTATTTT	CASSHNSGGPTDTQYF
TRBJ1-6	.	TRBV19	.	TGTGCCAGTAGTATTGGGTACGGGAATTCACCCCTCCACTTT	CASSIGYGNSPLHF
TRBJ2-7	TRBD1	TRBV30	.	TGTGCCTGGAGTATTACAGGGGGTGTTTCCTGGCAGTACTTC	CAWSITGGVSWQYF
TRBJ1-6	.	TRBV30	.	TGTGCCAAGAGCGGGGATAATAATTCACCCCTCCACTTT	CAKSGDNNSPLHF
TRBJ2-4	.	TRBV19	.	TGTGCCAGTAGTATGCTACTAGCCAAAAACATTCAGTACTTC	CASSMLLAKNIQYF
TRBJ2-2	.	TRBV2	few	TGTGCCAGCAAGAAAGACCAGGGTATGAACACCGGGGAGCTGTTTTTT	CASKKDQGMNTGELFF
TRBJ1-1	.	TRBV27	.	TGTGCCAGCAGTTCAATCCAGGGTAGGCCCACTGAAGCTTTCTTT	CASSSIQGRPTEAFF
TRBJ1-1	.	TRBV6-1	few	TGTGCCAGCAGTGAAGCCTGGGTGGTCCGGGTAAGATTGAGCACTGAAGCTTTCTTT	CASSEAWVVRVRLSTEAFF
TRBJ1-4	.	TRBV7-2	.	TGTGCCAGCAGCTCCCTCGGACAGTTTACTAATGAAAAACTGTTTTTT	CASSSLGQFTNEKLFF
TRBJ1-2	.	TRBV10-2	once	TGCGCCAGCAGTGAGTCGAGGGGGGGTATGAACTATGGCTACACCTTC	CASSESRGGMNYGYTF
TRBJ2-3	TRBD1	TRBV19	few	TGTGCCAGTAGTACCCGGACAGGGGGAGCCCCAGATACGCAGTATTTT	CASSTRTGGAPDTQYF
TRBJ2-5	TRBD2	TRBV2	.	TGTGCCAGCAGTGAAGCCGGGGGGGGATCTAGTTTAGAGACCCAGTACTTC	CASSEAGGGSSLETQYF
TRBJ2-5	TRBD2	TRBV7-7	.	TGTGCTAGCAGCACTAGCGGGCAAGAGACCCAGTACTTC	CASSTSGQETQYF
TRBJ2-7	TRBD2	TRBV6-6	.	TGTGCCAGCAGCCTGACTAGCGGTGCTGCCTACGAGCAGTACTTC	CASSLTSGAAYEQYF
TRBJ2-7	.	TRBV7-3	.	TGTGCCAGCAGCCCGGGTCTCCTCACCGAGCAGTACTTC	CASSPGLLTEQYF
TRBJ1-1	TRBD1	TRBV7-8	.	TGTGCCAGCAGCTCCCCCGCCGGGACAGGGAACACTGAAGCTTTCTTT	CASSSPAGTGNTEAFF
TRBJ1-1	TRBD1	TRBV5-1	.	TGCGCCAGCAGCCCAGGACAGGGGATGATGAACACTGAAGCTTTCTTT	CASSPGQGMMNTEAFF
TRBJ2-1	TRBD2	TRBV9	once	TGTGCCAGCAGCTCCCCACTAGCGGGGACCTACAATGAGCAGTTCTTC	CASSSPLAGTYNEQFF
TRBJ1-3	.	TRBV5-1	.	TGCGCCAGCAGCTTGGGGGACAACTCTGGAAACACCATATATTTT	CASSLGDNSGNTIYF
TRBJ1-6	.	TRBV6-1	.	TGTGCCACCCCAAACCACGGAGATAATTCACCCCTCCACTTT	CATPNHGDNSPLHF
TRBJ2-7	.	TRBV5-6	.	TGTGCCAGCAGCTTATCAGGGGACGAGCAGTACTTC	CASSLSGDEQYF
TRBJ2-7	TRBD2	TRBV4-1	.	TGCGCCAGCAGCCAAGATAGGACGGGGGGGCTCGACGAGCAGTACTTC	CASSQDRTGGLDEQYF
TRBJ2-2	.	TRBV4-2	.	TGTGCCAGCAGCCAAGATCATCCAGCGGCGAACACCGGGGAGCTGTTTTTT	CASSQDHPAANTGELFF